The entry below gives a single T cell receptor (beta chain) sequence along with its context. TCRdb keeps only in-frame clones here, not all; method: immunoSEQ multiplex PCR. The profile shows more than 75,000 clones, approximately 80% of them singletons. The source of the sample is a study of OX40 agonist ivuxolimab in advanced cancers. Whole-study context: Patients received intravenous ivuxolimab every 2 weeks at 0.01 to 10 mg/kg. Of the patients, three showed partial responses, one with hepatocellular carcinoma and two with cutaneous melanoma.

After removal of 0 bases from V and 2 bases from J, the junction contained 2 bases not matched to a gene. The CDR3 runs to 15 residues. The germline gives CDR1 SGHAT, CDR2 FQNNGV. This chain links TRBV11-2 with TRBJ2-7; 9 positions agree with TRBD1. This TCR was sampled from an adult with an advanced solid tumor such as melanoma, head and neck, liver or kidney cancer. The material was CD4+ or CD8+ T cells sorted from blood, obtained in a trial of the OX40 agonist ivuxolimab. The CDR3 nucleotides are TGTGCCAGCAGCTTAGAACAGGGGGCGACCTACGAGCAGTACGTC. Protein product: CASSLEQGATYEQYV.